The 14 T cell receptor beta chains below all came from one sample that was sequenced in a study of T cells in Graves' hyperthyroidism and ophthalmopathy. RNA transcripts were the template for amplifying TCR beta CDR3 regions. A set of HTBI primers served as the primers for a first-round RT-PCR of the TCR CDR3. TCRdb re-analysed the multiplex PCR reads in MiXCR, keeping a single row per CDR3 protein. The sample includes about 270,000 distinct CDR3 sequences, 13% to 15% of them seen just once. The sequencing sample was made of blood. All receptors derive from a woman aged 45-65 years with Graves' hyperthyroidism that later progressed to Graves' ophthalmopathy.

In this sample, this clonotype turned up a few times. This rearrangement joins TRBV29-1 to TRBJ1-2; D is perhaps TRBD1 (6 bases). Trimming took off 7 bases at V and 4 bases at J, with 10 bases between the two ends. Germline values: CDR1 SQVTM, CDR2 ANQGSEA. The CDR3 loop spans 11 amino acids. DNA for the CDR3: TGCAGCGCCCCCAGGGGCTATGGCTACACCTTC. Translation: CSAPRGYGYTF.

This clonotype was found many times. This chain joins TRBV5-6 and TRBJ1-2, with D tentatively TRBD1 (5 bases). V shed 6 bases and J shed 0 bases, with 15 bases lying between them. CDR3 size: 15 residues. The germline CDR1 and CDR2 sequences are SGHDT and YYEEEE. CDR3 bases: TGTGCCAGCATCCTCGGCGGGGGGGCTAACTATGGCTACACCTTC. Translating it yields CASILGGGANYGYTF.

The chain combines TRBV6-1 with TRBJ2-3, with TRBD2 identical over 9 bases. After removal of 6 bases from V and 4 bases from J, the junction contained 14 bases not matched to a gene. The CDR3 spans 17 residues. CDR1 is MNHNS, CDR2 SASEGT, per germline. CDR3 protein: CASRPPTSGLPSDTQYF. The CDR3 DNA reads as TGTGCCAGCAGACCTCCGACTAGCGGCCTACCGTCAGATACGCAGTATTTT.

The chain joins TRBV4-1 to TRBJ1-6; tentatively, D is TRBD1 (6 bases). The CDR3 totals 17 residues. CDR1 and CDR2 from the germline V gene are MGHRA and YSYEKL. V lost 1 base to trimming and J lost 9 bases, with 19 bases between them. CDR3 nucleotide sequence: TGCGCCAGCAGCCAAGTACCTGTCGGACCCAGGGGTTCACCCCTCCACTTT. Encoded protein: CASSQVPVGPRGSPLHF.

In the case of this clonotype: With a much larger clone just one base away, this may be a read error. CDR3 protein: CASRGGSYGYTF. The DNA for the CDR3 is TGCGCCAGCCGAGGGGGCAGCTATGGCTACACCTTC. The V gene is TRBV10-2, the J gene TRBJ1-2; 7 bases match TRBD1. This CDR3 is 12 amino acids long. Unmatched junction bases numbered 4, after V lost 8 bases and J lost 4 bases. Per the germline V gene, CDR1 is WSHSY and CDR2 is SAAADI.

This clonotype was counted many times. This chain connects TRBV28 to TRBJ1-2; unclear D gene. The V end was cut by 4 bases, the J end by 8 bases, with 14 bases between. The length of the CDR3 is 13 residues. Germline CDR1 MDHEN, CDR2 SYDVKM. The CDR3: CASSSQRRFGYTF. The DNA of the CDR3 is TGTGCCAGCAGTTCACAACGGCGATTCGGCTACACCTTC.

The chain is built from TRBV5-6 and TRBJ1-5; D ambiguous. V was pared by 1 base and J by 3 bases, with 14 bases between. Germline lookup yields CDR1 SGHDT and CDR2 YYEEEE. CDR3 length: 16 amino acids. The CDR3 DNA reads TGTGCCAGCAGCTTGTTTATAGGAGTCTTCAATCAGCCCCAGCATTTT. Translating gives CASSLFIGVFNQPQHF. The whole variable domain, filled in from reference TRBV5-6 and TRBJ1-5, reads DAGVTQSPTHLIKTRGQQVTLRCSPKSGHDTVSWYQQALGQGPQFIFQYYEEEERQRGNFPDRFSGHQFPNYSSELNVNALLLGDSALYLCASSLFIGVFNQPQHFGDGTRLSIL.

This clonotype was seen a single time. Sequence at one end of the junction differs from germline and may be a read error. This chain joins TRBV4-1 and TRBJ1-2; D not certain. CDR1 and CDR2 (germline): MGHRA, YSYEKL. CDR3 size: 15 residues. CDR3 DNA: TGCGCCAGCAGCTTAGGCGGTACAACTAACCATGGCTACACCTTC. This encodes CASSLGGTTNHGYTF.

The chain couples TRBV7-9 to TRBJ2-1; no clear D gene. CDR3 length: 15 amino acids. V was shortened by 1 base and J by 1 base, with 8 bases between the two germline ends. CDR1 is SEHNR, CDR2 FQNEAQ, per germline (reference sequence). The CDR3: CASSLVSDSYNEQFF. Written as DNA, the CDR3 is TGTGCCAGCAGCTTAGTCAGCGATTCCTACAATGAGCAGTTCTTC. Variable domain in full (rest from reference TRBV7-9 and TRBJ2-1): DTGVSQNPRHKITKRGQNVTFRCDPISEHNRLYWYRQTLGQGPEFLTYFQNEAQLEKSRLLSDRFSAERPKGSFSTLEIQRTEQGDSAMYLCASSLVSDSYNEQFFGPGTRLTVL.

This sequence joins TRBV28 and TRBJ2-3, with 11 nucleotides matching TRBD2. The V segment lost 3 bases and the J segment 0 bases; nucleotides outside the gene matches: 11. Germline V lookup: CDR1 MDHEN, CDR2 SYDVKM. The CDR3 is made up of 19 amino acids. As DNA, the CDR3 is TGTGCCAGCAGTTTTGTCCTAGCGGGAGGCCCACCCAGCACAGATACGCAGTATTTT. Translating it yields CASSFVLAGGPPSTDTQYF.

This clonotype was counted at least ten times. This sequence joins TRBV5-5 and TRBJ2-1; D might be TRBD1 (6 bases). CDR3 length: 15 residues. CDR1 SGHKS and CDR2 YYEKEE come from the germline V gene (reference sequence). Trimming took off 0 bases at V and 4 bases at J, with 11 bases between the two ends. CDR3 nucleotide sequence: TGTGCCAGCAGCTTGGGCGCGACAGGATACAATGAGCAGTTCTTC. Residues: CASSLGATGYNEQFF.

This clonotype was detected a few times. V usage is TRBV5-1 and J usage is TRBJ2-2; 11 bases map to TRBD1. Trimming cost V 2 bases and J 3 bases; bases outside gene matches: 3. CDR1 and CDR2 from the germline V gene are SGHRS and YFSETQ. CDR3 length: 16 amino acids. As DNA, the CDR3 is TGCGCCAGCAGCTTCCGGGACAGGGGGTACACCGGGGAGCTGTTTTTT. Amino acid sequence: CASSFRDRGYTGELFF.

The chain employs TRBV10-2 and TRBJ2-1, with a tentative D call TRBD1 (5 bases). This CDR3 comprises 15 residues. Germline V gene sequence: CDR1 WSHSY, CDR2 SAAADI. V was shortened by 7 bases and J by 7 bases, with 20 bases between the two germline ends. DNA for the CDR3: TGCGCCAGCACTGAAGGGGCGATGCAGAAGAATGAGCAGTTCTTC. This encodes CASTEGAMQKNEQFF.

The table lists this clonotype with a few counts. The rearrangement uses TRBV13 and TRBJ2-4; D possibly matches TRBD1 or TRBD2 (6 bases each). This CDR3 is built from 15 residues. V was clipped by 5 bases and J by 5 bases, with 16 bases between them. CDR1 and CDR2 from the germline V gene are PRHDT and FYEKMQ (reference sequence). The CDR3 DNA reads TGTGCCAGCAGCACTAGAGGAGGGGGGCAAAACATTCAGTACTTC. Residues: CASSTRGGGQNIQYF.